This TCR beta chain comes out of a study of cytomegalovirus exposure and HLA in healthy donors. PCR employed 60 Vbeta and 13 Jbeta primers. In the source study's methods: An analysis that came later counted 60 million to 80 million unique TCR beta chains, approximately 10 million shared. The repertoire was sequenced with immunoSEQ multiplex PCR; TCRdb's copy has only in-frame clones and lacks some. Clone size and the V and J calls come from that table; the DNA yielded D and trimming. The sample contains 90,000 to 120,000 clones, approximately 78% of which appear only once. Germline CDR1 and CDR2: SGHTA and FQGNSA. Trimming removed 5 bases from V and 2 bases from J; junction bases left unmatched: 12. CDR3 length equals 17 residues.

The V and J genes are TRBV7-2 and TRBJ2-3; 8 bases agree with TRBD2. The sequenced sample was PBMCs. The clonotype was recovered from a woman in her thirties or forties in good health and CMV-seronegative. CDR3 amino acids: CASSLGLALLHTDTQYF. The CDR3 DNA is TGTGCCAGCAGCCTAGGACTAGCTCTACTTCACACAGATACGCAGTATTTT. The variable domain in full, with the rest retrieved from reference TRBV7-2 and TRBJ2-3, is GAGVSQSPSNKVTEKGKDVELRCDPISGHTALYWYRQSLGQGLEFLIYFQGNSAPDKSGLPSDRFSAERTGGSVSTLTIQRTQQEDSAVYLCASSLGLALLHTDTQYFGPGTRLTVL.